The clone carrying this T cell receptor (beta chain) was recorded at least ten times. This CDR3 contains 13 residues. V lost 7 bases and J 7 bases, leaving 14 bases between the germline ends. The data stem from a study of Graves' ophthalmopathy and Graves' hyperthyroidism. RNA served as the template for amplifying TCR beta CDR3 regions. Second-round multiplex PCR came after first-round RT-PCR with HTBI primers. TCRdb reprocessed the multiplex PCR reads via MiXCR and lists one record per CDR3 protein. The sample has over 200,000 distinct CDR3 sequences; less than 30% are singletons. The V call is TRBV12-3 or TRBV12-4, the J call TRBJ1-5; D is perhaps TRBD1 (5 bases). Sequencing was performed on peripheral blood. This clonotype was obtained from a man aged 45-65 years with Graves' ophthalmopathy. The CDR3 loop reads CASKSAGGQPQHF. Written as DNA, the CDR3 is TGTGCCAGCAAGAGCGCGGGGGGGCAGCCCCAGCATTTT.